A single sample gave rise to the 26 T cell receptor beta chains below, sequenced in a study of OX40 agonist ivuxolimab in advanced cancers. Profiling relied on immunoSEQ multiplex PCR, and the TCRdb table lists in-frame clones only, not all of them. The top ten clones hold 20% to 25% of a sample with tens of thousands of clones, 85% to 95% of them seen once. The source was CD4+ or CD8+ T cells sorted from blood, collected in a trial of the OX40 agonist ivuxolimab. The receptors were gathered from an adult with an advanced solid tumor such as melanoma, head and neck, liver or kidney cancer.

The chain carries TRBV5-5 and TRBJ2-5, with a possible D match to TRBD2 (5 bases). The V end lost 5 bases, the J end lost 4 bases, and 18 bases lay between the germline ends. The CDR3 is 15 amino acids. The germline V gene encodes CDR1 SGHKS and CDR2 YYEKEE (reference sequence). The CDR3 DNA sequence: TGTGCCAGCAGGGAGGTTTATGGGGAAGGAGAGACCCAGTACTTC. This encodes CASREVYGEGETQYF.

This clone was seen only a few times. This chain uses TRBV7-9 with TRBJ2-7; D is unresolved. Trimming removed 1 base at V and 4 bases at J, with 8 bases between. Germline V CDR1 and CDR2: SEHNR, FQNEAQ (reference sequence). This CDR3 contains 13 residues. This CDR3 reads CASSLGSNYEQYF. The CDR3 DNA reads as TGTGCCAGCAGCTTAGGATCCAATTACGAGCAGTACTTC.

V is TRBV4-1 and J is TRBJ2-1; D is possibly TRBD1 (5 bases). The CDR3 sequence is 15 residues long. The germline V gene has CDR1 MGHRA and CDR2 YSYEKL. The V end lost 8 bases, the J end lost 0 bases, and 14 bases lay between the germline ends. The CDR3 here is CASARTGSSYNEQFF. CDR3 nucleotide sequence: TGCGCCAGCGCCAGAACAGGAAGCTCCTACAATGAGCAGTTCTTC.

CDR3 in amino acids: CASSLSDSYEQYF. The CDR3 DNA reads as TGTGCCAGCAGTTTATCGGACAGCTACGAGCAGTACTTC. The rearrangement uses TRBV28 and TRBJ2-7, with D possibly being TRBD1 (6 bases). With 1 base removed from V and 3 bases from J, the gap between germline ends came to 7 bases. The germline gives CDR1 MDHEN, CDR2 SYDVKM. The CDR3 is 13 amino acids.

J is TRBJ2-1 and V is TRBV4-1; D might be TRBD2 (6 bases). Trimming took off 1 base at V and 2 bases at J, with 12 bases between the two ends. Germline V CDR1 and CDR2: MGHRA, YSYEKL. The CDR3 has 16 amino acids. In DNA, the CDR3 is TGCGCCAGCAGCCAAGTGTGGGGACTGACCTACAATGAGCAGTTCTTC. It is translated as CASSQVWGLTYNEQFF.

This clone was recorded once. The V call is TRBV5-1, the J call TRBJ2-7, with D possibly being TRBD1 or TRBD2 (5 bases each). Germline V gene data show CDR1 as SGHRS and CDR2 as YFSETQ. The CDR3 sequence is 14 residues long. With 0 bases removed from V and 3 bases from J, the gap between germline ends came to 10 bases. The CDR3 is CASSLAGSRYEQYF. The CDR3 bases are TGCGCCAGCAGCTTGGCAGGGAGCCGCTACGAGCAGTACTTC.

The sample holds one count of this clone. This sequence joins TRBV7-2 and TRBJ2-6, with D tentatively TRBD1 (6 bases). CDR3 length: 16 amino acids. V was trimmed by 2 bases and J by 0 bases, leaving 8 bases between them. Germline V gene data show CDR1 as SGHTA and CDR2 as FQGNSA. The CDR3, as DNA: TGTGCCAGCAGCTTAAGAGGGGGCTCTGGGGCCAACGTCCTGACTTTC. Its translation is CASSLRGGSGANVLTF.

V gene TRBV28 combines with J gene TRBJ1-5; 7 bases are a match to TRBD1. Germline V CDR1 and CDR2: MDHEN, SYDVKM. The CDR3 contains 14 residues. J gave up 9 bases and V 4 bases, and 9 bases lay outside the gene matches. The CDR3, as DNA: TGTGCCAGCAGTTGGAGGACTAACAGGGGGCCCCAGCATTTT. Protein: CASSWRTNRGPQHF.

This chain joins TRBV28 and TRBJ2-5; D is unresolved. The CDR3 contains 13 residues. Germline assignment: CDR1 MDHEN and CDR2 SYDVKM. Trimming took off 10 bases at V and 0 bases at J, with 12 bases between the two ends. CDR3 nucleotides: TGTGCCACGCTACCTGGGAACCAAGAGACCCAGTACTTC. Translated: CATLPGNQETQYF.

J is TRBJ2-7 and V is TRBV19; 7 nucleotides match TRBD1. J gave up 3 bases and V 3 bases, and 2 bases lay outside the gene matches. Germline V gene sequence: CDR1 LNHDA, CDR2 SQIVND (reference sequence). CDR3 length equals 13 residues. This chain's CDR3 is CASSMGQHYEQYF. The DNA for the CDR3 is TGTGCCAGTAGTATGGGACAGCACTACGAGCAGTACTTC.

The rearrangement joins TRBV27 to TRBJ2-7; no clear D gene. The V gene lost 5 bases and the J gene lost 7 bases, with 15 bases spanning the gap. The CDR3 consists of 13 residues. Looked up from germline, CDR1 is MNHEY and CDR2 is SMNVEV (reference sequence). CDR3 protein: CASSPGLFGEQYF. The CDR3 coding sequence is TGTGCCAGCAGTCCCGGGCTCTTCGGGGAGCAGTACTTC.

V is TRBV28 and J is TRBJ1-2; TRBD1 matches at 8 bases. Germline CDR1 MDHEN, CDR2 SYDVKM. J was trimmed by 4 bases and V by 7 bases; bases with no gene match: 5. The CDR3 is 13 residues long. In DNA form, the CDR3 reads TGTGCCAGCATTCAGACAGGGGTCTATGGCTACACCTTC. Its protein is CASIQTGVYGYTF.

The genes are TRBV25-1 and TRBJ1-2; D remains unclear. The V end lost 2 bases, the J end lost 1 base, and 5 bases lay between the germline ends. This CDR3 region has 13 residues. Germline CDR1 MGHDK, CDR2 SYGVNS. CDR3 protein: CASSEGNNYGYTF. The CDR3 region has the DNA TGTGCCAGCAGTGAAGGAAATAACTATGGCTACACCTTC.

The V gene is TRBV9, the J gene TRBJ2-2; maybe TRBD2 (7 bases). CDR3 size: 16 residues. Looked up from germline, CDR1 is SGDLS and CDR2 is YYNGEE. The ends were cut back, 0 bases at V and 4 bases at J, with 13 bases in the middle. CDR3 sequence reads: CASSVGGGLSTGELFF. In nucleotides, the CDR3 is TGTGCCAGCAGCGTAGGAGGGGGACTATCCACCGGGGAGCTGTTTTTT.

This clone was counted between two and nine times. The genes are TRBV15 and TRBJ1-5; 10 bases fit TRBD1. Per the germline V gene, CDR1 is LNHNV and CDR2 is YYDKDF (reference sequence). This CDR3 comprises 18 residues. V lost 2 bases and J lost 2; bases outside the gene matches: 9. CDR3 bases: TGTGCCACCAGCAGATCCTCCGGGACAGGGGTCGGCAATCAGCCCCAGCATTTT. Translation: CATSRSSGTGVGNQPQHF.

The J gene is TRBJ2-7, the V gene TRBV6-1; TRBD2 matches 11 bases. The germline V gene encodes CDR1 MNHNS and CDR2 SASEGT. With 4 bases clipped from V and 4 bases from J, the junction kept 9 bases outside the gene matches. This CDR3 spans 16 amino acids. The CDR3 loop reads CASSVTSGSISYEQYF. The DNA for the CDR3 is TGTGCCAGCAGTGTTACTAGCGGGAGTATCTCGTACGAGCAGTACTTC.

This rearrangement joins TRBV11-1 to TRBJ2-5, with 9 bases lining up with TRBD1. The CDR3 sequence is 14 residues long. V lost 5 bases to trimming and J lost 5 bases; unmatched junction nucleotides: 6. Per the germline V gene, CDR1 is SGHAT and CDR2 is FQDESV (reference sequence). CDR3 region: CASSQGQGFETQYF. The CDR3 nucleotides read TGTGCCAGCAGCCAGGGACAGGGTTTCGAGACCCAGTACTTC. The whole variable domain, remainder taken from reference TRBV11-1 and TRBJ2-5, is EAEVAQSPRYKITEKSQAVAFWCDPISGHATLYWYRQILGQGPELLVQFQDESVVDDSQLPKDRFSAERLKGVDSTLKIQPAELGDSAMYLCASSQGQGFETQYFGPGTRLLVL.

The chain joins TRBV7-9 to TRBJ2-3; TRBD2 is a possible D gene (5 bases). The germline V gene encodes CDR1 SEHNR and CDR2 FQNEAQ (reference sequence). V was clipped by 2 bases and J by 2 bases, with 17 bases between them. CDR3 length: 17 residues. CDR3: CASSLFVAGPTTDTQYF. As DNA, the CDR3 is TGTGCCAGCAGCTTATTTGTTGCGGGCCCCACCACAGATACGCAGTATTTT. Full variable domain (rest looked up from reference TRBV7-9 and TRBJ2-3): DTGVSQNPRHKITKRGQNVTFRCDPISEHNRLYWYRQTLGQGPEFLTYFQNEAQLEKSRLLSDRFSAERPKGSFSTLEIQRTEQGDSAMYLCASSLFVAGPTTDTQYFGPGTRLTVL.

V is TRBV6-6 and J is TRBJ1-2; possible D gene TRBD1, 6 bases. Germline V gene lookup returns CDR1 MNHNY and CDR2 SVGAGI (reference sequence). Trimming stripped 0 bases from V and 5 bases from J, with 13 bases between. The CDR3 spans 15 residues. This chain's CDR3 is CASSYSAQGEYGYTF. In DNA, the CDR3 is TGTGCCAGCAGTTACTCGGCACAGGGAGAGTATGGCTACACCTTC.

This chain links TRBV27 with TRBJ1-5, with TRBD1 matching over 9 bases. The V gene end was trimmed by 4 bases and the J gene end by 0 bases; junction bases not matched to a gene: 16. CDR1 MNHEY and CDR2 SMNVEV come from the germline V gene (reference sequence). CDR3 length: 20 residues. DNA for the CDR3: TGTGCCAGCAGTTCCGTCGGTTGGACAGGGGAAGGTTATAGCAATCAGCCCCAGCATTTT. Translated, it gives CASSSVGWTGEGYSNQPQHF.

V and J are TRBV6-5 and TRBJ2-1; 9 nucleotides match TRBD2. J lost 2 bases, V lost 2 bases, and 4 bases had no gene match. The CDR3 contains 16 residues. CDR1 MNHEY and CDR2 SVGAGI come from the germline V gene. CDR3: CASSYAGTSTYNEQFF. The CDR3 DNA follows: TGTGCCAGCAGTTACGCCGGGACTAGCACCTACAATGAGCAGTTCTTC.

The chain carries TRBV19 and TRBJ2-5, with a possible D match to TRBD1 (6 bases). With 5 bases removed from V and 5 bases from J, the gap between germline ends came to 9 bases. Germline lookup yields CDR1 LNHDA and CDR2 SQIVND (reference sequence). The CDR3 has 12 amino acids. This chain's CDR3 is CASSQGWETQYF. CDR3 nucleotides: TGTGCCAGTAGTCAGGGGTGGGAGACCCAGTACTTC.

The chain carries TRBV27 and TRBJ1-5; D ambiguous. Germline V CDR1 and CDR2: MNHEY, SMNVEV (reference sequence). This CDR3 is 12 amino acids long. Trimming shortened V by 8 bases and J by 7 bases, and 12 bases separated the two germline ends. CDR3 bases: TGTGCCAGCGGAGGGCCTGGGCAGCCCCAGCATTTT. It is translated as CASGGPGQPQHF.

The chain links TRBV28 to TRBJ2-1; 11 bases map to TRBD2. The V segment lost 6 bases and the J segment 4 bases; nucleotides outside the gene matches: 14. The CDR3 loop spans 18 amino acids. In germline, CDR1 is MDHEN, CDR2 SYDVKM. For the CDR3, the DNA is TGTGCCAGCAGCCTGCATCTGCCCCGGACTAGCGGGTACAATGAGCAGTTCTTC. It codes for CASSLHLPRTSGYNEQFF.

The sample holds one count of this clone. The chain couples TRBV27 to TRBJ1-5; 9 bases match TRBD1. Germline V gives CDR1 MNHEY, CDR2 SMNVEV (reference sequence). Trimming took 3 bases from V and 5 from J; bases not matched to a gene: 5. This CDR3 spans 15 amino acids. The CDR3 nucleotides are TGTGCCAGCAGTTTTTACAGGGGGCTTGATCAGCCCCAGCATTTT. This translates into CASSFYRGLDQPQHF.

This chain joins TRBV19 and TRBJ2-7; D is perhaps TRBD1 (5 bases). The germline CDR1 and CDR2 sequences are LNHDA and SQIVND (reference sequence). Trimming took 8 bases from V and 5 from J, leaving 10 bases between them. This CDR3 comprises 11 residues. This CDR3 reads CASQGPNEQYF. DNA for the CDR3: TGTGCCAGTCAGGGCCCCAACGAGCAGTACTTC.